The 2 T cell receptor beta chains below come from one sample, sequenced in a study of cytomegalovirus exposure and HLA in healthy donors. Researchers ran the PCR with 60 Vbeta and 13 Jbeta primers. The table came from immunoSEQ multiplex PCR; TCRdb's copy has only in-frame clones and leaves some out. This sample yields approximately 180,000 clones, of which 85% to 90% are seen a single time; 1.5% to 2% belongs to the top ten. The sample was PBMCs. The receptors were sampled from a woman aged 18-29 years in good health and CMV-seronegative.

This chain joins TRBV2 and TRBJ1-3; possibly TRBD1 for D (5 bases). Trimming removed 8 bases from V and 2 bases from J, with 13 bases in between. The CDR3 is 14 amino acids. Germline CDR1 SNHLY, CDR2 FYNNEI. The CDR3 region has the DNA TGTGCCAGCGACCGTTCGGGGGCTGGAAACACCATATATTTT. This sequence encodes CASDRSGAGNTIYF.

The chain joins TRBV5-1 to TRBJ2-7; TRBD1 aligns across 10 bases. Losses at the gene ends were 4 bases for V and 2 bases for J; bases not matched to a gene: 6. Germline V CDR1 and CDR2: SGHRS, YFSETQ. The CDR3 length is 15 residues. In DNA form, the CDR3 reads TGCGCCAGCAGCCTAGACGGACAGGGGGCCTACGAGCAGTACTTC. This translates into CASSLDGQGAYEQYF.